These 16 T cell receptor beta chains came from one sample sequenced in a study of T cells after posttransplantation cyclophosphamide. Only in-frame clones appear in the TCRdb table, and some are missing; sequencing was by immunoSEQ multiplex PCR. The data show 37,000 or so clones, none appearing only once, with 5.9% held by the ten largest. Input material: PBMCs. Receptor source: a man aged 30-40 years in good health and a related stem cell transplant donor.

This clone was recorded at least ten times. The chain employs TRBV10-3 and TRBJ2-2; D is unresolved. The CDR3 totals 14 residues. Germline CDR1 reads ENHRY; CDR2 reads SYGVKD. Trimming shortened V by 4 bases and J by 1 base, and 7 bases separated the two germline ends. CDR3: CAISVKLNTGELFF. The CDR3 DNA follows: TGTGCCATCAGTGTTAAGCTGAACACCGGGGAGCTGTTTTTT.

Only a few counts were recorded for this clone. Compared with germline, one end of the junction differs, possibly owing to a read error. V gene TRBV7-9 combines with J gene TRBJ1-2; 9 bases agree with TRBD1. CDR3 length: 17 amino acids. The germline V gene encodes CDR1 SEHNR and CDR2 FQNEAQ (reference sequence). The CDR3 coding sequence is TGTGCCAGCAGCTTAACGGATAACAGGGGGCGTTTGTATGGCCACACCTTC. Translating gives CASSLTDNRGRLYGHTF.

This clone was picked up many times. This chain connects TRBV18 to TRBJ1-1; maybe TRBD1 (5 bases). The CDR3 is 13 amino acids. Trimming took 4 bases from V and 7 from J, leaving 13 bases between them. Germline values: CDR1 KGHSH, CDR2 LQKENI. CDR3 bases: TGTGCCAGCTCACTTACTGGACACCATGAAGCTTTCTTT. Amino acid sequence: CASSLTGHHEAFF.

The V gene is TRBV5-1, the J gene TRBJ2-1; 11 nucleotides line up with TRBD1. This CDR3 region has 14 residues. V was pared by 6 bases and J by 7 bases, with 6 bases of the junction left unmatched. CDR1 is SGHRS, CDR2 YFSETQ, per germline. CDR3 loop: CASTRDRGGNEQFF. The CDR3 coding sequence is TGCGCCAGCACCCGGGACAGGGGGGGAAATGAGCAGTTCTTC.

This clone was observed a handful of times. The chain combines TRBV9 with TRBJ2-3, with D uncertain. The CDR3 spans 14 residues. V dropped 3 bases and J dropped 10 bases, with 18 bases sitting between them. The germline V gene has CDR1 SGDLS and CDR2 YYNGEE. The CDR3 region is CASSEVLTQAAQYF. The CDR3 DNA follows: TGTGCCAGCAGCGAAGTCCTCACTCAGGCTGCGCAGTATTTT.

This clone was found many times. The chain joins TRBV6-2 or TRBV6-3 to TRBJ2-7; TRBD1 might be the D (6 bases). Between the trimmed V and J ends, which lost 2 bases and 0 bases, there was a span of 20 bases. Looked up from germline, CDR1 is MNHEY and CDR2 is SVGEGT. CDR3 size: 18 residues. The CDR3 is CASSYPARGGGSSYEQYF. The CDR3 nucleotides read TGTGCCAGCAGTTACCCCGCCCGTGGGGGCGGAAGCTCCTACGAGCAGTACTTC.

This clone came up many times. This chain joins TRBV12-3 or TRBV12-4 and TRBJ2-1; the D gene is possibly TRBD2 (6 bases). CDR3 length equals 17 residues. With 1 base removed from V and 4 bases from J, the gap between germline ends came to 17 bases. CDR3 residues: CASSLVSSTGVYNEQFF. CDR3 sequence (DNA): TGTGCCAGCAGTTTAGTTTCGTCAACGGGGGTTTACAATGAGCAGTTCTTC.

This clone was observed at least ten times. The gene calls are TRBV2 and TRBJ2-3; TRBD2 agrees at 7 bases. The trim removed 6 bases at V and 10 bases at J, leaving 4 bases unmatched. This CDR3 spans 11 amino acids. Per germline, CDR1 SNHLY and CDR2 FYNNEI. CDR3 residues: CASRETSSQYF. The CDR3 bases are TGTGCCAGCAGGGAGACTAGCTCGCAGTATTTT.

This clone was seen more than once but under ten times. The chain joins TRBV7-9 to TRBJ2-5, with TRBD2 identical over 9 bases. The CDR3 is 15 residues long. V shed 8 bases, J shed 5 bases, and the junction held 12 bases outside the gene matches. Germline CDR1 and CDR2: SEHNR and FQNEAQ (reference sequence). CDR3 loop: CASVRGGVYEETQYF. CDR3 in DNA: TGTGCCAGCGTGCGGGGGGGTGTTTATGAGGAGACCCAGTACTTC.

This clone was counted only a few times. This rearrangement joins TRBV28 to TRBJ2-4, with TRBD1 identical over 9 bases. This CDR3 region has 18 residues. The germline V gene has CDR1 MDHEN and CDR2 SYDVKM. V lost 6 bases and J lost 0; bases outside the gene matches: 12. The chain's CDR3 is CASSPGTGFILAKNIQYF. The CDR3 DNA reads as TGTGCCAGCAGCCCCGGGACAGGGTTCATACTAGCCAAAAACATTCAGTACTTC.

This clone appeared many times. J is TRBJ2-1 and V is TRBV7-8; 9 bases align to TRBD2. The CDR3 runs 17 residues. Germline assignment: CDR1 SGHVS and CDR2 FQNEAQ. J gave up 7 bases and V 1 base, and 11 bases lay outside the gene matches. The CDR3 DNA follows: TGTGCCAGCAGCTTAGGCGAGGCGGGGGGGCCGGGAAATGAGCAGTTCTTC. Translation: CASSLGEAGGPGNEQFF.

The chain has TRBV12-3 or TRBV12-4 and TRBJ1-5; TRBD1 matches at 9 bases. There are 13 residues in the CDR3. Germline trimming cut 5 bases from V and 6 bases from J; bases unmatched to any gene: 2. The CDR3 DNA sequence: TGTGCCAGCAGTACAGGGGGCGGTCAGCCCCAGCATTTT. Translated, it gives CASSTGGGQPQHF.

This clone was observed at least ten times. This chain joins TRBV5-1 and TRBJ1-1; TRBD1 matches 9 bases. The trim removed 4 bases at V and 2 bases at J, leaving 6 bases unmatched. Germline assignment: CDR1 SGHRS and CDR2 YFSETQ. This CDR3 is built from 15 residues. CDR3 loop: CASSPPGQGNTEAFF. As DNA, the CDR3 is TGCGCCAGCAGCCCGCCGGGACAGGGAAACACTGAAGCTTTCTTT.

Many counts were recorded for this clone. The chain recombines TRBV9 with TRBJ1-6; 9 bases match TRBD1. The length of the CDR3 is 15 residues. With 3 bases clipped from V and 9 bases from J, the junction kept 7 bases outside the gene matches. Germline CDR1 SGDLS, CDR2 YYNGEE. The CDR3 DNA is TGTGCCAGCAGCGGGGGGACAGGGACGGGTTCACCCCTCCACTTT. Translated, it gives CASSGGTGTGSPLHF.

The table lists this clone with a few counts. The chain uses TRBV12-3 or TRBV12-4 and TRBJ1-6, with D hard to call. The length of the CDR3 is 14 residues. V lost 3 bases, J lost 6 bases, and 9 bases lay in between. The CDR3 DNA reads TGTGCCAGCAGTTTTTTAGAGGGTAATTCACCCCTCCACTTT. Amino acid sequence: CASSFLEGNSPLHF.

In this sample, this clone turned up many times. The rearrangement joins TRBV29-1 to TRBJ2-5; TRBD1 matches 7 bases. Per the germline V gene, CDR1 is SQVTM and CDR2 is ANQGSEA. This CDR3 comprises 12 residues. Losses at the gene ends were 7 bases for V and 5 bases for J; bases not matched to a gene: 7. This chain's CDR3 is CSALTGRETQYF. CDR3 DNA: TGCAGCGCCCTGACAGGGCGGGAGACCCAGTACTTC.